This TCR beta chain emerged from a study of blood T cell repertoires in COVID-19. Study-wide background: Acute and convalescent COVID-19 samples came from the United States, Italy and Spain. Sources were T cells, B-cell-depleted T cells, or PBMCs; the material itself was cDNA or gDNA.

Under the authors' procedure: For nucleated cells, counts were estimated from reference gene primer amplification. Only in-frame clones appear in the TCRdb table, and some are missing; sequencing was by immunoSEQ multiplex PCR. V and J calls and clone size come straight from that table; D and trimming were deduced from the DNA. The table includes a few hundred thousand clones, approximately 85% detected once. Trimming took 6 bases from V and 4 from J, leaving 15 bases between them. Per germline, CDR1 MNHEY and CDR2 SVGAGI. This CDR3 has 15 amino acids. The receptor was derived from a man in his fifties or sixties with active or convalescent COVID-19. The specimen sequenced was peripheral blood. The chain links TRBV6-5 to TRBJ2-2; a possible D gene is TRBD1 (6 bases). For the CDR3, the DNA is TGTGCCAGCAGCCCCCCCGCAGGGGTCACCGGGGAGCTGTTTTTT. Amino acids: CASSPPAGVTGELFF.